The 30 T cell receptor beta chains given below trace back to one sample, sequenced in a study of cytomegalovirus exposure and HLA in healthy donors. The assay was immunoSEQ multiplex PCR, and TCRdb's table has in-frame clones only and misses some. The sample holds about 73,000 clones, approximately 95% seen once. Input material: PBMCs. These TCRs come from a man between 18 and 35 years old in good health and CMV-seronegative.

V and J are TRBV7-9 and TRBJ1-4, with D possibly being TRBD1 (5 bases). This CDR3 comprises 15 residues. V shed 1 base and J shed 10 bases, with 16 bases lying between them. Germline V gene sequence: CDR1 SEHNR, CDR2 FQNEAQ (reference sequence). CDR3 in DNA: TGTGCCAGCAGCTTAGACGGCCAGGGTGGCGTAAAACTGTTTTTT. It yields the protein CASSLDGQGGVKLFF.

The CDR3 is CSVEPRGGRDTEAFF. The CDR3, as DNA: TGCAGCGTCGAACCTCGCGGGGGGAGGGACACTGAAGCTTTCTTT. The J gene is TRBJ1-1, the V gene TRBV29-1, with D perhaps TRBD1 (5 bases). Germline-derived CDR1 and CDR2 are SQVTM and ANQGSEA. This CDR3 comprises 15 residues. Trimming stripped 6 bases from V and 3 bases from J, with 20 bases between. Complete variable domain (other parts from reference TRBV29-1 and TRBJ1-1): SAVISQKPSRDICQRGTSLTIQCQVDSQVTMMFWYRQQPGQSLTLIATANQGSEATYESGFVIDKFPISRPNLTFSTLTVSNMSPEDSSIYLCSVEPRGGRDTEAFFGQGTRLTVV.

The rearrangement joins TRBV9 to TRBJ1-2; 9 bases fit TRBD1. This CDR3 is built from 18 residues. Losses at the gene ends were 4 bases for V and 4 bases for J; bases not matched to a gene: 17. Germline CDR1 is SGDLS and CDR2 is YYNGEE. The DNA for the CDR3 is TGTGCCAGCAGCCTAAGCTCAACCGGGACAGGGTTTTCCTATGGCTACACCTTC. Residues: CASSLSSTGTGFSYGYTF.

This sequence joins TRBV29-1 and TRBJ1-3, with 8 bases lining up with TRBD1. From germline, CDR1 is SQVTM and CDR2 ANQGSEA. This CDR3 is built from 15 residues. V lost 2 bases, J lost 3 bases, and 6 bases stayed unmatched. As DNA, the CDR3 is TGCAGCGTTGAACAGGGGGCTGTAGTTGGAAACACCATATATTTT. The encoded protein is CSVEQGAVVGNTIYF.

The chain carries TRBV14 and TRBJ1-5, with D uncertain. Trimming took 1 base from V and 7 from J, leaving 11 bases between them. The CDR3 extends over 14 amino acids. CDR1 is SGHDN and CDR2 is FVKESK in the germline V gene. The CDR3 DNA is TGTGCCAGCAGCCAAGCGGGTTACGGCCAGCCCCAGCATTTT. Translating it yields CASSQAGYGQPQHF.

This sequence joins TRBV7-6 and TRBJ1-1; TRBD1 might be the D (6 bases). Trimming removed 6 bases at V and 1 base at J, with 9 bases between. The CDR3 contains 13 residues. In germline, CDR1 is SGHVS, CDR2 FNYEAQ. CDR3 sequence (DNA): TGTGCCAGCAGTTCACAGGGGAACACTGAAGCTTTCTTT. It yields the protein CASSSQGNTEAFF.

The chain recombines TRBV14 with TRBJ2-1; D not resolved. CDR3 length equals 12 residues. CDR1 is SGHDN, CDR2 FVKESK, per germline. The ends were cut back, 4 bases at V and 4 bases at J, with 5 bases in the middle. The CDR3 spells CASSPAYNEQFF. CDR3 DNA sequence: TGTGCCAGCAGCCCAGCGTACAATGAGCAGTTCTTC.

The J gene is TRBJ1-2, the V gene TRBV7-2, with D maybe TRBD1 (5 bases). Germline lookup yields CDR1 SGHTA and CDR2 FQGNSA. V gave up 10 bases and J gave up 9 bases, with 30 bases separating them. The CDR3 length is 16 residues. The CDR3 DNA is TGTGCCACCTCGGGGGGGGGACCCCTCCAACTATCGAGCTACACCTTC. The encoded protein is CATSGGGPLQLSSYTF.

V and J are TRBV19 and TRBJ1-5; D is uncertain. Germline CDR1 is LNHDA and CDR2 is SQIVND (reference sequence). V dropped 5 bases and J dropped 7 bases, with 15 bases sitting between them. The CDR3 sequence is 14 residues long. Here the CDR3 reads CASSAQREGQPQHF. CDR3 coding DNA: TGTGCCAGTAGTGCCCAAAGGGAGGGACAGCCCCAGCATTTT.

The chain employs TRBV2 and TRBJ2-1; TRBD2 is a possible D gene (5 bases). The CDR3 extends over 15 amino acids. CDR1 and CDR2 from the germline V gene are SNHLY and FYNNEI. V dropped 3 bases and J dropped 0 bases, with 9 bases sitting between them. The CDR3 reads CASSDERSSYNEQFF. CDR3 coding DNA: TGTGCCAGCAGTGACGAGCGGAGCTCCTACAATGAGCAGTTCTTC.

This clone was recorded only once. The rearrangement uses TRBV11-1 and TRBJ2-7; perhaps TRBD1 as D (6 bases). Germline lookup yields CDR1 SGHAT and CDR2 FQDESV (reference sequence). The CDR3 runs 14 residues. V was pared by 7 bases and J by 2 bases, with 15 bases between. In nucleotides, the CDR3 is TGTGCCAGCACCCCCGGCACAGGGACCTACGAGCAGTACTTC. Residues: CASTPGTGTYEQYF.

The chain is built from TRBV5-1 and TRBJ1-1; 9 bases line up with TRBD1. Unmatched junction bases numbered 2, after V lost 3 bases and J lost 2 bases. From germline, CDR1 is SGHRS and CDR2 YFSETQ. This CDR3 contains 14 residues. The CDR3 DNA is TGCGCCAGCAGCTGGGGACAGGGAAACACTGAAGCTTTCTTT. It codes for CASSWGQGNTEAFF.

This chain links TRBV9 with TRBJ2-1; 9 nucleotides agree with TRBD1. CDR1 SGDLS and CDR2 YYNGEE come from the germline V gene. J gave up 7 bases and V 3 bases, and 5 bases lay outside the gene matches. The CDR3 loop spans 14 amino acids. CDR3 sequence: CASSGEDRGNEQFF. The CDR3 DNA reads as TGTGCCAGCAGCGGAGAGGACAGGGGAAATGAGCAGTTCTTC.

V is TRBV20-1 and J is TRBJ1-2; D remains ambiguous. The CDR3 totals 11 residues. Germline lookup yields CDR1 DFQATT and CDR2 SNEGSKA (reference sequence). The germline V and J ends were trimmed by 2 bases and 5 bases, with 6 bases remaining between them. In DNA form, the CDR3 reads TGCAGTGCTAGAACAGATTATGGCTACACCTTC. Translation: CSARTDYGYTF.

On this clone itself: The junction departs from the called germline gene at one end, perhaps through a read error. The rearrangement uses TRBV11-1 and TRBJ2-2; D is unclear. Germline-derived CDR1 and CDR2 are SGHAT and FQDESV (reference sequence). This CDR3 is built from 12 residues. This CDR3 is CASSLNSGELFF. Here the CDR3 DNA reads TGTGCCAGCAGCTTAAACAGCGGGGAGCTGTTTTTT.

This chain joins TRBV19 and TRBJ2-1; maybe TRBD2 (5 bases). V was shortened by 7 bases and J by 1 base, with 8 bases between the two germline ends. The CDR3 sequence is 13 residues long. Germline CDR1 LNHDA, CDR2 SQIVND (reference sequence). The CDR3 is CASNEGSYNEQFF. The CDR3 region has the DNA TGTGCCAGTAACGAGGGTTCCTACAATGAGCAGTTCTTC.

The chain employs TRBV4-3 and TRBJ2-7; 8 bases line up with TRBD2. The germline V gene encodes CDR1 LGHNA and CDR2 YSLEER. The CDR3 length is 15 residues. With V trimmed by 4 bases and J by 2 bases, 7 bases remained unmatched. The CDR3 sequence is CASSPGGQSTYEQYF. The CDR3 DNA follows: TGCGCCAGCAGCCCGGGGGGGCAGAGTACCTACGAGCAGTACTTC.

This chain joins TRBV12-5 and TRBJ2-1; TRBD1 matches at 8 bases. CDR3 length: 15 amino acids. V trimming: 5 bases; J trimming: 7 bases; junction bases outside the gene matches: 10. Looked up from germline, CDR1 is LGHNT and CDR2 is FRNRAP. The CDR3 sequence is CASGPGQGTLNEQFF. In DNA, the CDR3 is TGTGCTAGTGGTCCAGGACAGGGAACCCTTAATGAGCAGTTCTTC.

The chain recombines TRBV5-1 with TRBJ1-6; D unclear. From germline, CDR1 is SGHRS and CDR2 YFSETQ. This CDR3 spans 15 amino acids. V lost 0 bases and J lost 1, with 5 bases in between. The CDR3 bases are TGCGCCAGCAGCTTGGGAGGGTCCTATAATTCACCCCTCCACTTT. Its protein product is CASSLGGSYNSPLHF.

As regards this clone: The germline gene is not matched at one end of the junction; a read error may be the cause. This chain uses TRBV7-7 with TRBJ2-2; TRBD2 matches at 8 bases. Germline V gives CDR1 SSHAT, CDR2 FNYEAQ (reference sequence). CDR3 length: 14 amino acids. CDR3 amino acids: CASSLAGGTGELFF. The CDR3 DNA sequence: TGTGCTAGCAGCCTGGCGGGGGGAACCGGGGAGCTGTTTTTT.

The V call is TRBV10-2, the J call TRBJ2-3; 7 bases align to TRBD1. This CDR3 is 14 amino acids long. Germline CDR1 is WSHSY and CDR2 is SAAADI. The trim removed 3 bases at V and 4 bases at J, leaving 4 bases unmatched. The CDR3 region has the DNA TGCGCCAGCAGTGACGGGACAGCGGCAGATACGCAGTATTTT. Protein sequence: CASSDGTAADTQYF.

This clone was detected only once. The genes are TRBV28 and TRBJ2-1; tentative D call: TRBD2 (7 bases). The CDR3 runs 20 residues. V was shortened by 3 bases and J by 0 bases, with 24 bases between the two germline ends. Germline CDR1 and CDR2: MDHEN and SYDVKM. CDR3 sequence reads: CASSFSSGGLWRSSYNEQFF. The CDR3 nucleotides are TGTGCCAGCAGTTTTTCGTCGGGGGGCCTATGGAGAAGCTCCTACAATGAGCAGTTCTTC.

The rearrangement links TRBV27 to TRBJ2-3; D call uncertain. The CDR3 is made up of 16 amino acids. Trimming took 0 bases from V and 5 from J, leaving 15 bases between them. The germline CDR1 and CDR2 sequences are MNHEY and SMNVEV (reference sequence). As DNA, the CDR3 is TGTGCCAGCAGTTTATCCCCCCAAGAGAGGTTAGATACGCAGTATTTT. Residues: CASSLSPQERLDTQYF.

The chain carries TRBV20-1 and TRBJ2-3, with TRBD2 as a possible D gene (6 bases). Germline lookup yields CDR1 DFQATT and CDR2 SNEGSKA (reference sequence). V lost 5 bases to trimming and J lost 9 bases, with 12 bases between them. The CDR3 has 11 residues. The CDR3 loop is CSAGGLQTQYF. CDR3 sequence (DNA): TGCAGTGCTGGGGGACTCCAGACGCAGTATTTT.

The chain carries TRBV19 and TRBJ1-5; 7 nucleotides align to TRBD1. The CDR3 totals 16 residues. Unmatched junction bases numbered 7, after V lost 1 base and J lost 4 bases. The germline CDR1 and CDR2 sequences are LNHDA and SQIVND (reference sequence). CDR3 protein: CASSIVGGQRNQPQHF. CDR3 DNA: TGTGCCAGTAGTATAGTAGGGGGACAGAGAAATCAGCCCCAGCATTTT.

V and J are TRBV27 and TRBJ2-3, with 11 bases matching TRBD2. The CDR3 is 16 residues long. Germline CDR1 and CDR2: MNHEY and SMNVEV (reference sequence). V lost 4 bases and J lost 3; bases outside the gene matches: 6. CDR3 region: CASSSGLAAVTDTQYF. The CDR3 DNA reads TGTGCCAGCAGTTCGGGACTAGCGGCGGTTACAGATACGCAGTATTTT.

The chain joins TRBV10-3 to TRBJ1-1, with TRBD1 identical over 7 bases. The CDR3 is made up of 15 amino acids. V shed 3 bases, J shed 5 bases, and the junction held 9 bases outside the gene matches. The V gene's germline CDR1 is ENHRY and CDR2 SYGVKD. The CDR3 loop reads CAISEYTTGWTEAFF. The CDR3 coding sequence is TGTGCCATCAGTGAATATACGACAGGGTGGACTGAAGCTTTCTTT.

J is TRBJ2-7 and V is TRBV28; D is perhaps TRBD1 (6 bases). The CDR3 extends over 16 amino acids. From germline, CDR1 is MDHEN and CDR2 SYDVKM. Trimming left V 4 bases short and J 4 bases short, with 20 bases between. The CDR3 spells CASSSGTKNSIYEQYF. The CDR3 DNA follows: TGTGCCAGCAGTTCCGGGACAAAAAACAGCATTTACGAGCAGTACTTC.

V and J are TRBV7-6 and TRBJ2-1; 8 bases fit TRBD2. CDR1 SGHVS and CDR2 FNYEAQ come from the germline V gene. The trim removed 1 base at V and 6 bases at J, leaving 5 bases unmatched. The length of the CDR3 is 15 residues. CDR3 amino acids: CASSLGTSSGNEQFF. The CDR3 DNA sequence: TGTGCCAGCAGCTTAGGGACTAGCTCCGGCAATGAGCAGTTCTTC.

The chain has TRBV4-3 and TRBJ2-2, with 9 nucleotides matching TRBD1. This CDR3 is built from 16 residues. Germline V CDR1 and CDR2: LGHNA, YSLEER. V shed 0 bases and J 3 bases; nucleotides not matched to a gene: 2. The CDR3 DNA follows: TGCGCCAGCAGCCAAGAGGGGACAGGGTACACCGGGGAGCTGTTTTTT. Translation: CASSQEGTGYTGELFF.